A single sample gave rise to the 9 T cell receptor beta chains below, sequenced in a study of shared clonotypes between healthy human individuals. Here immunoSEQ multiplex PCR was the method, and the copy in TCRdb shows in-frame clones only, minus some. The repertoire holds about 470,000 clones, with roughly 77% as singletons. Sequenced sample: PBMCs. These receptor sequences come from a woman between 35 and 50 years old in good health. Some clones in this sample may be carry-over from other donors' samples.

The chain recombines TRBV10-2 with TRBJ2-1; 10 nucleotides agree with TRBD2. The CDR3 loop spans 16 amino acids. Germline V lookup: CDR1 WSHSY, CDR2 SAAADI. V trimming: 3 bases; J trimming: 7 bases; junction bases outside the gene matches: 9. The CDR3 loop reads CASSDWASGSGNEQFF. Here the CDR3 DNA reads TGCGCCAGCAGTGATTGGGCTAGCGGGAGTGGAAATGAGCAGTTCTTC.

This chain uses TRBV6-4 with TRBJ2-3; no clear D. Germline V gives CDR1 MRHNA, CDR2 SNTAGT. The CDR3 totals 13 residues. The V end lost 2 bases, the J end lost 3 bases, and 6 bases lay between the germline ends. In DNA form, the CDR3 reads TGTGCCAGCAGTGACGCAGAGACAGATACGCAGTATTTT. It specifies CASSDAETDTQYF.

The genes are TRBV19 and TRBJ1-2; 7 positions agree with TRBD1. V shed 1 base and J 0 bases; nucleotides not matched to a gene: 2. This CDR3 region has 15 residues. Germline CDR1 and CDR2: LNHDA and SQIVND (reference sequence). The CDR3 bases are TGTGCCAGTAGTATAGGGGACAGCCCTAACTATGGCTACACCTTC. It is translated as CASSIGDSPNYGYTF.

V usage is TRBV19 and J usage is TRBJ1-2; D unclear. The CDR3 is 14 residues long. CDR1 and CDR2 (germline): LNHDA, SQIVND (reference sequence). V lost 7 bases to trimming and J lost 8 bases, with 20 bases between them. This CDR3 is CASTTAGLFGGYTF. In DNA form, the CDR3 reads TGTGCCAGTACCACGGCGGGTTTGTTTGGGGGCTACACCTTC.

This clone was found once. The CDR3: CASRPGTSGYNEQFF. The CDR3 nucleotides are TGTGCCAGCAGACCCGGGACTAGCGGATACAATGAGCAGTTCTTC. The chain is built from TRBV6-5 and TRBJ2-1; 11 bases map to TRBD2. After removal of 6 bases from V and 4 bases from J, the junction contained 5 bases not matched to a gene. Germline V CDR1 and CDR2: MNHEY, SVGAGI. This CDR3 is built from 15 residues.

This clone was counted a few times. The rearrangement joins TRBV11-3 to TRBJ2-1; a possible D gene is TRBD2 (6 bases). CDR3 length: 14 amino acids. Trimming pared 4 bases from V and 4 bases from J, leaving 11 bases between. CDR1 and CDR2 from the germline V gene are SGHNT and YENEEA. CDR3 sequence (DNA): TGTGCCAGCAGCTCGGAGGGCCGTTACAATGAGCAGTTCTTC. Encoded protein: CASSSEGRYNEQFF.

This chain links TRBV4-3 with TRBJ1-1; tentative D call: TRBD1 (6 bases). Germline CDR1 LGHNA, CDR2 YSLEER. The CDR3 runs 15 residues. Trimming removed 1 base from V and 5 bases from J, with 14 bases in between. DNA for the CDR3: TGCGCCAGCAGCCAAGTGCGGGGGGCGCAAACTGAAGCTTTCTTT. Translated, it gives CASSQVRGAQTEAFF.

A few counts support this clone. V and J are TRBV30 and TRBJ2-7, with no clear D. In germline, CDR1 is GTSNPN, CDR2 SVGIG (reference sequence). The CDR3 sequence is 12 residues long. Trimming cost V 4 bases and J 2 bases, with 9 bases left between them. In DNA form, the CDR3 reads TGTGCCTGGACAACAGCTACCTACGAGCAGTACTTC. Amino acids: CAWTTATYEQYF. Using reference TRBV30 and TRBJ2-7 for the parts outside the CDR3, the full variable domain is SQTIHQWPATLVQPVGSPLSLECTVEGTSNPNLYWYRQAAGRGLQLLFYSVGIGQISSEVPQNLSASRPQDRQFILSSKKLLLSDSGFYLCAWTTATYEQYFGPGTRLTVT.

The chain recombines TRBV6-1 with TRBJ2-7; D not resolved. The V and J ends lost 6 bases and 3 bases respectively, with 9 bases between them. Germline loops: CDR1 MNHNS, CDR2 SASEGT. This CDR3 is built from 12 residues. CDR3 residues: CASSPEHYEQYF. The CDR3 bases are TGTGCCAGCAGCCCGGAACACTACGAGCAGTACTTC.